The 10 T cell receptor beta chains reported below all come from one sample, sequenced in a study of cytomegalovirus exposure and HLA in healthy donors. 13 Jbeta primers and 60 Vbeta primers were used for the PCR. Profiled with immunoSEQ multiplex PCR; TCRdb holds only in-frame clones, not every one. Here the sample spans about 220,000 clones, about 70% being singletons. Source material: PBMCs. These receptors originate from a woman aged 25 to 39 in good health and CMV-seronegative.

This clone was detected only a few times. The chain carries TRBV5-1 and TRBJ1-4, with 8 bases lining up with TRBD1. The CDR3 extends over 16 amino acids. V lost 4 bases and J lost 7; bases outside the gene matches: 12. Germline CDR1 SGHRS, CDR2 YFSETQ. CDR3 nucleotides: TGCGCCAGCAGCCCGTCTGGTGCAGGGGGCTTTGAAAAACTGTTTTTT. Protein product: CASSPSGAGGFEKLFF. Looking up the rest from reference TRBV5-1 and TRBJ1-4 gives the full variable domain: KAGVTQTPRYLIKTRGQQVTLSCSPISGHRSVSWYQQTPGQGLQFLFEYFSETQRNKGNFPGRFSGRQFSNSRSEMNVSTLELGDSALYLCASSPSGAGGFEKLFFGSGTQLSVL.

Remarks on this clone: A read error may account for a junction end that differs from germline. The chain carries TRBV25-1 and TRBJ2-3; maybe TRBD2 (6 bases). This CDR3 region has 17 residues. Looked up from germline, CDR1 is MGHDK and CDR2 is SYGVNS. The CDR3 DNA reads TGTGTCAGCAGTGAATTAGGCGGAGGAGGAGGGACAGATACGCAGTATTTT. Protein: CVSSELGGGGGTDTQYF.

The chain combines TRBV28 with TRBJ1-2, with D possibly being TRBD1 (6 bases). Germline CDR1 reads MDHEN; CDR2 reads SYDVKM. This CDR3 is built from 14 residues. V was pared by 2 bases and J by 2 bases, with 9 bases between. The CDR3 region has the DNA TGTGCCAGCAGTTTAACAGGGCAAAACTATGGCTACACCTTC. This sequence encodes CASSLTGQNYGYTF.

The J gene is TRBJ1-6, the V gene TRBV10-3, with TRBD1 matching 7 bases. The V gene end was trimmed by 6 bases and the J gene end by 0 bases; junction bases not matched to a gene: 5. The CDR3 loop spans 16 amino acids. Germline CDR1 reads ENHRY; CDR2 reads SYGVKD. As DNA, the CDR3 is TGTGCCATCAGAGATGGACAGGCCTCCTATAATTCACCCCTCCACTTT. Protein sequence: CAIRDGQASYNSPLHF.

In its sample, this clone was seen a few times. An end of the junction differs from the germline gene, which may be a read error. V gene TRBV7-7 combines with J gene TRBJ2-1, with TRBD2 identical over 10 bases. Germline CDR1 is SSHAT and CDR2 is FNYEAQ (reference sequence). The CDR3 length is 16 residues. CDR3 sequence: CASSLSSGSFSNEQFF. The CDR3 nucleotides are TGTGCTAGCAGCCTATCTAGCGGGAGTTTCAGCAATGAGCAGTTCTTC.

This chain links TRBV9 with TRBJ2-5, with D possibly matching TRBD2 (5 bases). The J call may be mistaken, given a closer DNA end match to TRBJ2-7. The V gene's germline CDR1 is SGDLS and CDR2 YYNGEE. The CDR3 extends over 14 amino acids. DNA for the CDR3: TGTGCCAGCAGCGTCTCGAGCGGAGCCTACGAGCAGTACTTC. Amino acids: CASSVSSGAYEQYF.

This chain uses TRBV7-9 with TRBJ1-4; 8 bases agree with TRBD1. The J segment lost 4 bases and the V segment lost 4 bases, leaving 2 bases of the junction unmatched. The CDR3 runs 14 residues. Germline-derived CDR1 and CDR2 are SEHNR and FQNEAQ (reference sequence). The CDR3 DNA reads as TGTGCCAGCAGCTCGGGACAGGATAATGAAAAACTGTTTTTT. It codes for CASSSGQDNEKLFF.

In this sample, this clone turned up a few times. CDR3: CASSEASGGSSYNEQFF. The CDR3, as DNA: TGTGCCAGCAGTGAGGCTAGCGGGGGGAGCTCCTACAATGAGCAGTTCTTC. The V call is TRBV6-1, the J call TRBJ2-1; 11 nucleotides line up with TRBD2. This CDR3 spans 17 amino acids. Germline-derived CDR1 and CDR2 are MNHNS and SASEGT. V trimming: 3 bases; J trimming: 0 bases; junction bases outside the gene matches: 4.

Points on this clone: Since the CDR3 does not end with the conserved phenylalanine or tryptophan, this likely comes from a read error. The chain recombines TRBV5-6 with TRBJ1-1; TRBD1 is a possible D gene (6 bases). V lost 4 bases and J 2 bases, leaving 12 bases between the germline ends. The CDR3 has 14 amino acids. Per germline, CDR1 SGHDT and CDR2 YYEEEE. CDR3: CASSDGQKNTEAFL. The CDR3 nucleotides read TGTGCCAGCAGCGACGGACAGAAAAACACTGAAGCTTTCCTT.

This chain links TRBV6-1 with TRBJ2-5; 10 bases line up with TRBD2. CDR1 and CDR2 (germline): MNHNS, SASEGT. The CDR3 has 15 residues. J was trimmed by 5 bases and V by 2 bases; bases with no gene match: 5. The CDR3 spells CASSEQREGAETQYF. The CDR3 bases are TGTGCCAGCAGTGAACAGCGGGAGGGCGCTGAGACCCAGTACTTC.